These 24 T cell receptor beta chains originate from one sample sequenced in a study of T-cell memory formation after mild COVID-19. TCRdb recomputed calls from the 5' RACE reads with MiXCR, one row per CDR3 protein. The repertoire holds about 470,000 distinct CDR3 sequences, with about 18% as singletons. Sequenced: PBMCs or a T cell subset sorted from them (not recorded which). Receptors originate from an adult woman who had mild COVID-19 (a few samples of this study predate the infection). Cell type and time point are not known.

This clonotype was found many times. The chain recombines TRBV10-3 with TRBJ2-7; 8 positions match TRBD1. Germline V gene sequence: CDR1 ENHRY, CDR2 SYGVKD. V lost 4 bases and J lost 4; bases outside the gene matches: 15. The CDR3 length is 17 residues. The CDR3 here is CAISGAPDRGGWYEQYF. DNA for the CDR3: TGTGCCATCAGTGGGGCTCCAGACAGGGGCGGCTGGTACGAGCAGTACTTC.

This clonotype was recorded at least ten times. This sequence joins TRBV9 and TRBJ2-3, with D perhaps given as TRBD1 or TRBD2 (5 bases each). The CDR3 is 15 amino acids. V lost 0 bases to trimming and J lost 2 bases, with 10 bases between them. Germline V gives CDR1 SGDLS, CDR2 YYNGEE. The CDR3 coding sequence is TGTGCCAGCAGCGTAGAAAGCGGACACACAGATACGCAGTATTTT. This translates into CASSVESGHTDTQYF.

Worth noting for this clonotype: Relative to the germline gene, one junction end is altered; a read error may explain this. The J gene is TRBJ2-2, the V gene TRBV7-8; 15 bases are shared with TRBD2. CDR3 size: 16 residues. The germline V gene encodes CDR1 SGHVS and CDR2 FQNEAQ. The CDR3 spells CASSPGLAGGNGKLFF. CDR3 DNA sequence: TGTGCCAGCAGCCCTGGACTAGCGGGAGGGAACGGGAAGCTGTTTTTT.

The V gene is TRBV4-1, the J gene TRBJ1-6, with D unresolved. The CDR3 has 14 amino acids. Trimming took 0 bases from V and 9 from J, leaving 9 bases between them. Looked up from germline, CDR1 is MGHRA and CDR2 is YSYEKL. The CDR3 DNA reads TGCGCCAGCAGCCAAGATCTTCGGGGTTCACCCCTCCACTTT. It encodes CASSQDLRGSPLHF.

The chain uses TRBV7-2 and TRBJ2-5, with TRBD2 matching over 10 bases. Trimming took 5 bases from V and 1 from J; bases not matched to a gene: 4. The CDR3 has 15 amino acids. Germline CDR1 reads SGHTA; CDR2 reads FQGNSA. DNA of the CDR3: TGTGCCAGCAGCACAACTAGCGGGATCCAAGAGACCCAGTACTTC. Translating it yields CASSTTSGIQETQYF.

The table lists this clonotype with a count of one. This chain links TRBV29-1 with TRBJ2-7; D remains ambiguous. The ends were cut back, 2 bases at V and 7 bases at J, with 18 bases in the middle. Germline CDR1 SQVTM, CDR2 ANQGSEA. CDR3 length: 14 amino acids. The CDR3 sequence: CSVEILGRRREQYF. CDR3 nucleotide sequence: TGCAGCGTTGAAATCTTAGGCCGACGAAGGGAGCAGTACTTC.

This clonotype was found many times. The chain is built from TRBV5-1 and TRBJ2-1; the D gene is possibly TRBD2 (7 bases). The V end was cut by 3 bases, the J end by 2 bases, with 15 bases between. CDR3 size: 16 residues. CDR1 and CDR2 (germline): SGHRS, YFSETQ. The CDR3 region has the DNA TGCGCCAGCAGCTCAAGGGGGGGGAACCCCTACAATGAGCAGTTCTTC. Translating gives CASSSRGGNPYNEQFF.

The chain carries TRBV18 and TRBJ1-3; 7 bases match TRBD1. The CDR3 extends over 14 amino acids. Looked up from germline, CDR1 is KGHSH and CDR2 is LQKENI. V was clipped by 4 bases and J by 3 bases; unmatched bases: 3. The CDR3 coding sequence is TGTGCCAGCTCACGTGACAGGGATGGAAACACCATATATTTT. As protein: CASSRDRDGNTIYF.

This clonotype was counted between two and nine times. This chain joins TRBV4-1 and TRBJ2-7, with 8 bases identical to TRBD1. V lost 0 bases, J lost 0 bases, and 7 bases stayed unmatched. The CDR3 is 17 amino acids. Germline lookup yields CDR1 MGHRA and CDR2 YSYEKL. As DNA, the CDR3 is TGCGCCAGCAGCCAAGATCTCGGGGACAGGAGCTCCTACGAGCAGTACTTC. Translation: CASSQDLGDRSSYEQYF.

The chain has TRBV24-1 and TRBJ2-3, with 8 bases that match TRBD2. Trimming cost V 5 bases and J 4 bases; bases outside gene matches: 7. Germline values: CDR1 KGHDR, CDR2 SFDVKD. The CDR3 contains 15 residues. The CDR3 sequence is CATSVGTSGPDTQYF. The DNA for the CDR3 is TGTGCCACCAGTGTCGGAACTAGCGGCCCAGATACGCAGTATTTT.

The CDR3 protein is CASSPRQGISGNTEAFF. In DNA form, the CDR3 reads TGTGCCAGCTCACCACGGCAGGGGATATCTGGGAACACTGAAGCTTTCTTT. The chain uses TRBV18 and TRBJ1-1; perhaps TRBD1 as D (6 bases). The CDR3 spans 17 residues. V was pared by 1 base and J by 1 base, with 16 bases between. Per germline, CDR1 KGHSH and CDR2 LQKENI.

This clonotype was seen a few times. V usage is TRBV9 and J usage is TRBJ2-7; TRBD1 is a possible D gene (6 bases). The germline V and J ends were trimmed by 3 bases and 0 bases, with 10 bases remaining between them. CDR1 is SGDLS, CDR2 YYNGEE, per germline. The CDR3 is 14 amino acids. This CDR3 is CASSEQGHSYEQYF. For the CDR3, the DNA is TGTGCCAGCAGCGAGCAGGGGCACTCCTACGAGCAGTACTTC.

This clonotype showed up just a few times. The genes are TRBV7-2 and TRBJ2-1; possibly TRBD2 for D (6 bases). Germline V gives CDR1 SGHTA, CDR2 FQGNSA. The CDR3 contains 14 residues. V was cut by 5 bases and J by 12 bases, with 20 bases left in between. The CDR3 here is CASSGDFGVGWQFF. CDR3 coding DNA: TGTGCCAGCAGCGGGGACTTTGGTGTTGGGTGGCAGTTCTTC. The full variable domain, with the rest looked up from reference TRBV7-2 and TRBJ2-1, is GAGVSQSPSNKVTEKGKDVELRCDPISGHTALYWYRQSLGQGLEFLIYFQGNSAPDKSGLPSDRFSAERTGGSVSTLTIQRTQQEDSAVYLCASSGDFGVGWQFFGPGTRLTVL.

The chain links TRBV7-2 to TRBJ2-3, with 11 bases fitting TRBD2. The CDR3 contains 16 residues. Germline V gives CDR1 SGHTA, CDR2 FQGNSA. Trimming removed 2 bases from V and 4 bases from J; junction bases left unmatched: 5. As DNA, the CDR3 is TGTGCCAGCAGCTTAATTAGCGGGGGGGCAGCAGATACGCAGTATTTT. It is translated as CASSLISGGAADTQYF.

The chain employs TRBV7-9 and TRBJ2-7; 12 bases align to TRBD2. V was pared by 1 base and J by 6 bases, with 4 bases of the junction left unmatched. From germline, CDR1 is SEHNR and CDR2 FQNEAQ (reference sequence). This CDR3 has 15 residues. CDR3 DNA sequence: TGTGCCAGCAGCTTAGGGGGGACTAGCGGGCGCGAGCAGTACTTC. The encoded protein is CASSLGGTSGREQYF.

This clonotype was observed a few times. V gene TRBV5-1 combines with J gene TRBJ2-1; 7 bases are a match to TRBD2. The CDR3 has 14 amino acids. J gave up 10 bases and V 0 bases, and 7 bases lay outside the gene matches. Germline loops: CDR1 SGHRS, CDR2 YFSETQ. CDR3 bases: TGCGCCAGCAGCTTGGCCTTACTAGCGAACGAGCAGTTCTTC. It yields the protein CASSLALLANEQFF.

The CDR3 is CASSPRDSSGGHYTQYF. The CDR3 DNA reads TGCGCCAGCAGCCCCCGCGACAGCAGCGGGGGGCATTATACGCAGTATTTT. This chain links TRBV5-1 with TRBJ2-3; 9 bases agree with TRBD2. Trimming cost V 4 bases and J 7 bases; bases outside gene matches: 16. The germline V gene has CDR1 SGHRS and CDR2 YFSETQ. The CDR3 loop spans 17 amino acids.

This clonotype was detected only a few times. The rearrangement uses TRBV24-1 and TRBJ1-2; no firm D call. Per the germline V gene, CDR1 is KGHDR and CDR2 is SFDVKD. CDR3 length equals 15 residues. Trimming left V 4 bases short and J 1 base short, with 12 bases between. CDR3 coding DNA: TGTGCCACCAGTGACCCGACGGAGGATAACTATGGCTACACCTTC. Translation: CATSDPTEDNYGYTF.

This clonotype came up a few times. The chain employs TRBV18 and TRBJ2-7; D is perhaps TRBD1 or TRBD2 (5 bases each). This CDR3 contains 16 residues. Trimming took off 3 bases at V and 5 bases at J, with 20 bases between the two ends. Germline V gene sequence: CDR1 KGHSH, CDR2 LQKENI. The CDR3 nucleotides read TGTGCCAGCTCACCTCCTCTCGGGACGCAGACCCACGAGCAGTACTTC. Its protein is CASSPPLGTQTHEQYF.

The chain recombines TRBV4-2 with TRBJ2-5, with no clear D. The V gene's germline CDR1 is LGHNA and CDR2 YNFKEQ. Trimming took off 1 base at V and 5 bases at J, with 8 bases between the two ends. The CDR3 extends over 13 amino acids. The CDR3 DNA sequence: TGTGCCAGCAGCCAAGGGGAAAGCGAGACCCAGTACTTC. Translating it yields CASSQGESETQYF.

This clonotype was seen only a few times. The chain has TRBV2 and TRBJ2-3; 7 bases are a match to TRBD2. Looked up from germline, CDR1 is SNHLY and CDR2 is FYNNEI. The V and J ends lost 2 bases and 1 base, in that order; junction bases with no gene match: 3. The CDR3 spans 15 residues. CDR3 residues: CASSEFRGGTDTQYF. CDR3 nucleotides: TGTGCCAGCAGTGAATTCCGGGGGGGCACAGATACGCAGTATTTT.

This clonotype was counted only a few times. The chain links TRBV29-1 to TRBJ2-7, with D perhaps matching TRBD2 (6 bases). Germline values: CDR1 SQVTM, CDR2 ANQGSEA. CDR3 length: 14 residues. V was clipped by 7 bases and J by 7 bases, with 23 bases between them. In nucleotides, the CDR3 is TGCAGCGCGTCACGGGGGAGTGCCTTCGGGGAGCAGTACTTC. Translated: CSASRGSAFGEQYF.

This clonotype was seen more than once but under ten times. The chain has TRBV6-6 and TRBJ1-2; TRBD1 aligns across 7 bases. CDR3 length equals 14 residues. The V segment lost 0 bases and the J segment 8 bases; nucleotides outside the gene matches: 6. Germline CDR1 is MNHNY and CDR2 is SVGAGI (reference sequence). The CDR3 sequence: CASSYSSPGGGYTF. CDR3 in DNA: TGTGCCAGCAGTTACTCTTCCCCAGGGGGAGGCTACACCTTC.

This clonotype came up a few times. The CDR3, as DNA: TGTGCCAGTAGTGTCCGGGACAGGGGGCACCGAGAAGCTTTCTTT. The encoded protein is CASSVRDRGHREAFF. The chain couples TRBV19 to TRBJ1-1; TRBD1 aligns across 12 bases. The germline V gene has CDR1 LNHDA and CDR2 SQIVND (reference sequence). The junction had 9 bases not matched to a gene; V was cut back by 5 bases and J by 8 bases. There are 15 residues in the CDR3.